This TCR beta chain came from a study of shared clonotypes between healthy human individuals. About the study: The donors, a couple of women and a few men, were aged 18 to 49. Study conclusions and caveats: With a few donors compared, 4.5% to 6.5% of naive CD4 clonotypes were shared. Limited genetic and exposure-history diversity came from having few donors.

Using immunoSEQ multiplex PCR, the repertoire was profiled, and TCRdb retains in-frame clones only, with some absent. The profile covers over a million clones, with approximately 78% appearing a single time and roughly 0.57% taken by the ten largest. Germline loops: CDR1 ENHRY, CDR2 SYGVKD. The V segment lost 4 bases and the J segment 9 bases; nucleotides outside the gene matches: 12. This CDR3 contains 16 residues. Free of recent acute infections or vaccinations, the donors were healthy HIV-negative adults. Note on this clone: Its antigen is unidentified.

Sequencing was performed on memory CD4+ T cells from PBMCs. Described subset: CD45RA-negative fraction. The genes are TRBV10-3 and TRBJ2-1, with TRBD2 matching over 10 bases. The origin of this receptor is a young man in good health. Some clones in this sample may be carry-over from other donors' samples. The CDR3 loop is CAISVIWTSGSSEQFF. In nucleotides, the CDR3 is TGTGCCATCAGTGTCATCTGGACTAGCGGATCTTCTGAGCAGTTCTTC.